These 20 T cell receptor beta chains share one sample of origin, sequenced in a study of blood T cell repertoires in COVID-19. TCRdb's copy holds only in-frame clones and misses some; the assay was immunoSEQ multiplex PCR. The profile shows around 150,000 clones, 88% of them singletons. Sequencing used PBMCs or T cells enriched from blood (not recorded which). Receptor source: a woman aged 45-65 years who had recovered from COVID-19.

The V and J genes are TRBV11-2 and TRBJ2-3, with TRBD2 identical over 12 bases. Germline V CDR1 and CDR2: SGHAT, FQNNGV. Trimming at V came to 5 bases and at J to 4 bases, leaving 4 bases not matched to a gene. This CDR3 region has 15 residues. CDR3 bases: TGTGCCAGCAGCGCTAGCGGGGGGGTCGCAGATACGCAGTATTTT. It encodes CASSASGGVADTQYF.

A note on this clone: A much larger clone sits a single nucleotide away, making a read error possible. This chain uses TRBV6-5 with TRBJ2-5, with D tentatively TRBD2 (7 bases). Germline V gene data show CDR1 as MNHEY and CDR2 as SVGAGI. This CDR3 has 14 residues. Trimming took off 6 bases at V and 1 base at J, with 12 bases between the two ends. The CDR3 DNA follows: TGTGCCAGCAGCGGAGGGGGGGGCCAAGAGACCCAGTACTTC. Amino acid sequence: CASSGGGGQETQYF.

The rearrangement joins TRBV3-1 (or the pseudogene TRBV3-2) to TRBJ1-4; D is unclear. From germline, CDR1 is LGHDT and CDR2 YNNKEL (reference sequence). The CDR3 runs 14 residues. The V gene lost 2 bases and the J gene lost 5 bases, with 9 bases spanning the gap. Here the CDR3 reads CASSQSYGNEKLFF. The CDR3 DNA reads TGTGCCAGCAGCCAAAGTTACGGGAATGAAAAACTGTTTTTT.

J is TRBJ2-7 and V is TRBV27; 10 nucleotides match TRBD2. Germline CDR1 reads MNHEY; CDR2 reads SMNVEV (reference sequence). Trimming cost V 7 bases and J 0 bases; bases outside gene matches: 9. The CDR3 consists of 16 residues. CDR3 nucleotides: TGTGCCAGCACCCCAGCGGGGGGGGGCATCTCCTACGAGCAGTACTTC. This sequence encodes CASTPAGGGISYEQYF.

The genes are TRBV7-2 and TRBJ2-1; D possibly corresponds to TRBD2 (6 bases). Per the germline V gene, CDR1 is SGHTA and CDR2 is FQGNSA. Trimming pared 3 bases from V and 0 bases from J, leaving 6 bases between. CDR3 length: 14 amino acids. CDR3 sequence: CASSLGGSYNEQFF. CDR3 bases: TGTGCCAGCAGCTTGGGGGGCTCCTACAATGAGCAGTTCTTC.

This rearrangement joins TRBV7-9 to TRBJ2-2, with 8 bases matching TRBD1. Per germline, CDR1 SEHNR and CDR2 FQNEAQ (reference sequence). The CDR3 spans 15 residues. Unmatched junction bases numbered 5, after V lost 3 bases and J lost 5 bases. CDR3 protein: CASSFFGTGTGELFF. CDR3 sequence (DNA): TGTGCCAGCAGCTTTTTCGGGACAGGTACCGGGGAGCTGTTTTTT.

This clone was seen once. CDR3 residues: CASSLVSFTEAFF. The CDR3 nucleotides read TGTGCCAGCAGCTTAGTATCGTTCACTGAAGCTTTCTTT. The rearrangement uses TRBV7-2 and TRBJ1-1; D gene ambiguous. CDR3 length: 13 residues. Germline V lookup: CDR1 SGHTA, CDR2 FQGNSA. V was clipped by 1 base and J by 4 bases, with 7 bases between them.

The chain couples TRBV4-1 to TRBJ2-3, with 10 bases fitting TRBD2. V lost 1 base and J lost 2; bases outside the gene matches: 6. The germline V gene has CDR1 MGHRA and CDR2 YSYEKL. The CDR3 is 17 residues long. CDR3 sequence reads: CASSQALAGADTDTQYF. In DNA, the CDR3 is TGCGCCAGCAGCCAAGCGCTAGCGGGGGCCGACACAGATACGCAGTATTTT.

The chain is built from TRBV9 and TRBJ2-2, with 9 positions matching TRBD1. CDR1 and CDR2 from the germline V gene are SGDLS and YYNGEE. The CDR3 is 14 amino acids. J lost 7 bases, V lost 3 bases, and 4 bases had no gene match. CDR3 region: CASSGTGVVGELFF. The CDR3 nucleotides read TGTGCCAGCAGCGGGACAGGGGTTGTCGGGGAGCTGTTTTTT. Full variable domain (rest looked up from reference TRBV9 and TRBJ2-2): DSGVTQTPKHLITATGQRVTLRCSPRSGDLSVYWYQQSLDQGLQFLIQYYNGEERAKGNILERFSAQQFPDLHSELNLSSLELGDSALYFCASSGTGVVGELFFGEGSRLTVL.

The rearrangement joins TRBV11-3 to TRBJ2-6; TRBD2 matches at 12 bases. The CDR3 runs 17 residues. With 9 bases clipped from V and 0 bases from J, the junction kept 6 bases outside the gene matches. Germline CDR1 is SGHNT and CDR2 is YENEEA. CDR3 residues: CASGRTSGISGANVLTF. The CDR3 DNA is TGTGCCAGTGGGCGGACTAGCGGGATCTCTGGGGCCAACGTCCTGACTTTC. Full variable domain (missing parts from reference TRBV11-3 and TRBJ2-6): EAGVVQSPRYKIIEKKQPVAFWCNPISGHNTLYWYLQNLGQGPELLIRYENEEAVDDSQLPKDRFSAERLKGVDSTLKIQPAELGDSAVYLCASGRTSGISGANVLTFGAGSRLTVL.

Remarks on this clone: The same CDR3 is also encoded by other DNA sequences in this sample. The J gene is TRBJ1-2, the V gene TRBV7-3; the D gene is possibly TRBD1 (5 bases). V was cut by 5 bases and J by 7 bases, with 8 bases left in between. The CDR3 is made up of 11 amino acids. Germline CDR1 reads SGHTA; CDR2 reads FQGTGA. The CDR3 reads CASSPGVGYTF. CDR3 nucleotide sequence: TGTGCCAGCAGCCCGGGGGTTGGCTACACCTTC.

This chain uses TRBV24-1 with TRBJ2-7, with D perhaps TRBD1 (6 bases). V lost 8 bases and J 4 bases, leaving 11 bases between the germline ends. Germline loops: CDR1 KGHDR, CDR2 SFDVKD. The CDR3 runs to 12 residues. The CDR3 DNA follows: TGTGCCACCACAGGGGCCATATACGAGCAGTACTTC. It is translated as CATTGAIYEQYF.

V and J are TRBV12-3 or TRBV12-4 and TRBJ1-5; tentatively, D is TRBD1 (6 bases). V was cut by 5 bases and J by 5 bases, with 10 bases left in between. The CDR3 consists of 13 residues. This CDR3 reads CASSRQVHQPQHF. Written as DNA, the CDR3 is TGTGCCAGCAGTCGACAGGTCCATCAGCCCCAGCATTTT.

V is TRBV3-1 (or the pseudogene TRBV3-2) and J is TRBJ1-6; 10 nucleotides align to TRBD1. Looked up from germline, CDR1 is LGHDT and CDR2 is YNNKEL (reference sequence). The CDR3 consists of 16 residues. J lost 10 bases, V lost 0 bases, and 6 bases had no gene match. In DNA, the CDR3 is TGTGCCAGCAGCCAAGATTCGTGGGACAGGGGATCACCCCTCCACTTT. It codes for CASSQDSWDRGSPLHF.

V is TRBV2 and J is TRBJ1-6; D is uncertain. V lost 5 bases and J lost 9, with 17 bases in between. The CDR3 length is 15 residues. Germline V gene sequence: CDR1 SNHLY, CDR2 FYNNEI. The CDR3 DNA is TGTGCCAGCAGTTCAGACCCACCGGGAAGTTCACCCCTCCACTTT. Its protein product is CASSSDPPGSSPLHF.

V usage is TRBV12-3 or TRBV12-4 and J usage is TRBJ1-2, with D perhaps TRBD1 (6 bases). Trimming stripped 8 bases from V and 7 bases from J, with 14 bases between. The CDR3 sequence is 12 residues long. This CDR3 reads CASRQGPVGYTF. The CDR3 DNA is TGTGCCAGCCGCCAGGGGCCCGTTGGCTACACCTTC.

This clone was counted between two and nine times. The chain couples TRBV7-9 to TRBJ1-5; D unclear. This CDR3 is built from 15 residues. V lost 1 base and J lost 4, with 11 bases in between. Germline CDR1 reads SEHNR; CDR2 reads FQNEAQ (reference sequence). The CDR3 sequence is CASSLEAAGNQPQHF. The CDR3 DNA reads as TGTGCCAGCAGCTTAGAAGCGGCAGGAAATCAGCCCCAGCATTTT.

The chain uses TRBV5-1 and TRBJ1-6, with D possibly being TRBD1 (6 bases). CDR1 is SGHRS and CDR2 is YFSETQ in the germline V gene. The CDR3 covers 15 residues. V was shortened by 0 bases and J by 8 bases, with 12 bases between the two germline ends. The chain's CDR3 is CASSLAGGADSPLHF. In nucleotides, the CDR3 is TGCGCCAGCAGCTTGGCCGGGGGGGCGGATTCACCCCTCCACTTT.

This chain connects TRBV9 to TRBJ1-6, with D hard to call. The CDR3 has 14 residues. Germline CDR1 is SGDLS and CDR2 is YYNGEE. Trimming stripped 3 bases from V and 4 bases from J, with 8 bases between. The CDR3 loop reads CASSGYSYNSPLHF. The CDR3, as DNA: TGTGCCAGCAGCGGATACTCTTATAATTCACCCCTCCACTTT. The full variable domain, in which reference TRBV9 and TRBJ1-6 provide the parts outside the CDR3, is DSGVTQTPKHLITATGQRVTLRCSPRSGDLSVYWYQQSLDQGLQFLIQYYNGEERAKGNILERFSAQQFPDLHSELNLSSLELGDSALYFCASSGYSYNSPLHFGNGTRLTVT.

The chain employs TRBV27 and TRBJ2-3; D is perhaps TRBD1 (6 bases). V lost 2 bases and J 2 bases, leaving 11 bases between the germline ends. Germline V gene data show CDR1 as MNHEY and CDR2 as SMNVEV (reference sequence). The length of the CDR3 is 15 residues. DNA of the CDR3: TGTGCCAGCAGTTTAGGGCAGGGGTACACAGATACGCAGTATTTT. This sequence encodes CASSLGQGYTDTQYF.